The clone carrying this T cell receptor beta chain was counted only a few times. Its antigen is not known. These data originate in a study of blood T cells in healthy people across ages. Overall study: Roughly one uniquely barcoded beta molecule per two T cells was captured. Whole-study results and caveats: Naive T cell percentage strongly correlated with TCR beta diversity. Any conclusive comparison of naive versus antigen-experienced cells was prevented by using unsorted PBMCs.

PCR was performed a second time for about 7 to 12 cycles using a sample-barcoded 5' primer and a J-beta primer mix. TCRdb reprocessed the 5' RACE reads via MiXCR and lists one record per CDR3 protein. The sample contains hundreds of thousands of distinct CDR3 sequences, 20% to 25% of which appear only once. The junction had 9 bases not matched to a gene; V was cut back by 1 base and J by 7 bases. There are 16 residues in the CDR3. Germline V gene data show CDR1 as SGHTA and CDR2 as FQGNSA. Healthy Caucasians from Russia aged roughly 6 to 100 served as donors. V and J are TRBV7-2 and TRBJ2-1; 8 bases line up with TRBD2. Sequenced: blood. This receptor was identified in a man between 65 and 85 years old in good health. The CDR3 loop reads CASSLGPAGVGNEQFF. In nucleotides, the CDR3 is TGTGCCAGCAGCTTAGGCCCAGCGGGAGTGGGTAATGAGCAGTTCTTC.